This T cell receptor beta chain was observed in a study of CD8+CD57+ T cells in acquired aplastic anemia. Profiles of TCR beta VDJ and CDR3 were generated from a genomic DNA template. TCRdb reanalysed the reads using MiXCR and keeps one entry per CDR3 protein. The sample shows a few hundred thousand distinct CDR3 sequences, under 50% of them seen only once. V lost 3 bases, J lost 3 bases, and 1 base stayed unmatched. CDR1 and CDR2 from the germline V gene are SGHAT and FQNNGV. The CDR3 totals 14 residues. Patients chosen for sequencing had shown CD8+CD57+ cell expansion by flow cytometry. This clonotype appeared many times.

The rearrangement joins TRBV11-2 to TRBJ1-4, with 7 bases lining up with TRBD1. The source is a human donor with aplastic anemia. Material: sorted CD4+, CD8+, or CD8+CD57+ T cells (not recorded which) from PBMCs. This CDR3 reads CASSFGTANEKLFF. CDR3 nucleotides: TGTGCCAGCAGCTTCGGGACAGCTAATGAAAAACTGTTTTTT.